Following are 19 T cell receptor beta chains from one sample sequenced in a study of T cells in Graves' hyperthyroidism and ophthalmopathy. Amplification of TCR beta CDR3 regions used RNA as the template. HTBI primers were employed in a first-round RT-PCR of the TCR CDR3. TCRdb re-analysed the multiplex PCR reads in MiXCR, keeping a single row per CDR3 protein. The data hold 400,000 to 500,000 distinct CDR3 sequences, with over 13% observed a single time. Sequenced: blood. These receptors came from a woman between 18 and 29 years old with Graves' hyperthyroidism.

This clonotype was found many times. This rearrangement joins TRBV28 to TRBJ1-1, with D possibly TRBD1 on 5 matching bases. The V end lost 5 bases, the J end lost 4 bases, and 5 bases lay between the germline ends. This CDR3 comprises 11 residues. In germline, CDR1 is MDHEN, CDR2 SYDVKM. This CDR3 is CASSGGTEAFF. The CDR3, as DNA: TGTGCCAGCAGTGGGGGCACTGAAGCTTTCTTT.

This clonotype turned up a few times. V usage is TRBV3-1 and J usage is TRBJ1-1; D gene uncertain. Germline values: CDR1 LGHDT, CDR2 YNNKEL (reference sequence). The CDR3 sequence is 15 residues long. V lost 0 bases, J lost 3 bases, and 11 bases lay in between. CDR3 bases: TGTGCCAGCAGCCAAGATCTTGGGAGATACACTGAAGCTTTCTTT. This sequence encodes CASSQDLGRYTEAFF.

There are many counts of this clonotype. The chain is built from TRBV19 and TRBJ1-6, with D possibly TRBD1 on 6 matching bases. The germline CDR1 and CDR2 sequences are LNHDA and SQIVND (reference sequence). The V end lost 5 bases, the J end lost 7 bases, and 15 bases lay between the germline ends. The CDR3 spans 15 residues. CDR3 sequence: CASSVGQPFNSPLHF. CDR3 bases: TGTGCCAGTAGTGTCGGACAGCCCTTCAATTCACCCCTCCACTTT. The full variable domain, completed using reference TRBV19 and TRBJ1-6, is DGGITQSPKYLFRKEGQNVTLSCEQNLNHDAMYWYRQDPGQGLRLIYYSQIVNDFQKGDIAEGYSVSREKKESFPLTVTSAQKNPTAFYLCASSVGQPFNSPLHFGNGTRLTVT.

This clonotype appeared many times. This sequence joins TRBV12-5 and TRBJ2-1; 8 nucleotides match TRBD2. Germline values: CDR1 LGHNT, CDR2 FRNRAP. V shed 3 bases, J shed 3 bases, and the junction held 7 bases outside the gene matches. There are 16 residues in the CDR3. The chain's CDR3 is CASGFPSSGLYNEQFF. The CDR3 bases are TGTGCTAGTGGTTTCCCTTCTAGCGGGCTCTACAATGAGCAGTTCTTC. The full variable domain, its missing parts supplied by reference TRBV12-5 and TRBJ2-1, is DARVTQTPRHKVTEMGQEVTMRCQPILGHNTVFWYRQTMMQGLELLAYFRNRAPLDDSGMPKDRFSAEMPDATLATLKIQPSEPRDSAVYFCASGFPSSGLYNEQFFGPGTRLTVL.

This clonotype was picked up a small number of times. The rearrangement joins TRBV9 to TRBJ2-2, with 8 bases matching TRBD2. From germline, CDR1 is SGDLS and CDR2 YYNGEE. Unmatched junction bases numbered 8, after V lost 0 bases and J lost 1 base. CDR3 length equals 18 residues. CDR3 sequence (DNA): TGTGCCAGCAGCGTAGTTATAGCGGGATACGGGAACACCGGGGAGCTGTTTTTT. Its translation: CASSVVIAGYGNTGELFF.

This clonotype was seen many times. V and J are TRBV3-1 and TRBJ2-2, with 7 bases matching TRBD1. In germline, CDR1 is LGHDT, CDR2 YNNKEL (reference sequence). The CDR3 length is 14 residues. V was clipped by 0 bases and J by 6 bases; unmatched bases: 1. This CDR3 reads CASSQDQGAGELFF. The CDR3 DNA reads TGTGCCAGCAGCCAAGACCAGGGGGCCGGGGAGCTGTTTTTT.

This clonotype was seen at least ten times. The rearrangement links TRBV19 to TRBJ1-6; 10 bases are a match to TRBD1. This CDR3 is 17 amino acids long. Germline CDR1 is LNHDA and CDR2 is SQIVND (reference sequence). Losses at the gene ends were 1 base for V and 8 bases for J; bases not matched to a gene: 8. This CDR3 reads CASSIGGTGAGDSPLHF. As DNA, the CDR3 is TGTGCCAGTAGTATAGGAGGGACAGGGGCTGGGGATTCACCCCTCCACTTT.

This clonotype occurred many times. The rearrangement links TRBV10-3 to TRBJ2-3; possible D gene TRBD2, 7 bases. The germline gives CDR1 ENHRY, CDR2 SYGVKD. This CDR3 region has 14 residues. The V end was cut by 3 bases, the J end by 9 bases, with 16 bases between. CDR3 in DNA: TGTGCCATCAGTGAAGAAGGGGGGGCCCGGACGCAGTATTTT. Its protein product is CAISEEGGARTQYF.

This clonotype showed up many times. The rearrangement links TRBV12-3 or TRBV12-4 to TRBJ1-1; D unclear. The CDR3 runs 13 residues. Trimming removed 6 bases from V and 7 bases from J, with 15 bases in between. The CDR3 reads CASRGGRRYEAFF. CDR3 DNA: TGTGCCAGCAGGGGAGGTCGGCGCTATGAAGCTTTCTTT.

This clonotype appeared a few times. CDR3 nucleotide sequence: TGTGCCAGCTCACCTCGGAGACAGGTTGAAGGTGCCACCATATATTTT. It specifies CASSPRRQVEGATIYF. The chain has TRBV18 and TRBJ1-3; possible D gene TRBD1, 6 bases. The CDR3 is 16 amino acids. V was trimmed by 3 bases and J by 9 bases, leaving 21 bases between them. CDR1 and CDR2 (germline): KGHSH, LQKENI.

This chain connects TRBV2 to TRBJ2-7; 7 bases match TRBD2. V shed 6 bases and J 3 bases; nucleotides not matched to a gene: 2. This CDR3 is 12 amino acids long. Germline V gene sequence: CDR1 SNHLY, CDR2 FYNNEI. DNA of the CDR3: TGTGCCAGCAGAGCGGGACGCTACGAGCAGTACTTC. It codes for CASRAGRYEQYF.

This clonotype was counted many times. The CDR3 region is CASRAAGGGETQYF. CDR3 sequence (DNA): TGTGCCAGCAGGGCAGCGGGAGGGGGGGAGACCCAGTACTTC. This rearrangement joins TRBV27 to TRBJ2-5; 10 nucleotides match TRBD2. Trimming cost V 6 bases and J 5 bases; bases outside gene matches: 6. The CDR3 runs 14 residues. Germline assignment: CDR1 MNHEY and CDR2 SMNVEV (reference sequence).

The chain joins TRBV4-1 to TRBJ2-5; 8 nucleotides line up with TRBD1. Germline CDR1 is MGHRA and CDR2 is YSYEKL. The CDR3 covers 15 residues. Trimming cost V 1 base and J 6 bases; bases outside gene matches: 7. CDR3 in amino acids: CASSQAGAGGQTQYF. CDR3 bases: TGCGCCAGCAGCCAAGCGGGGGCAGGGGGCCAGACCCAGTACTTC.

The sample holds a few counts of this clonotype. An end of the junction does not agree with germline; a read error may underlie this. The chain employs TRBV7-3 and TRBJ2-6; 9 nucleotides line up with TRBD1. The CDR3 loop spans 18 amino acids. In germline, CDR1 is SGHTA, CDR2 FQGTGA. The DNA of the CDR3 is TGTGCCAGCAGCTCCAGGGGGGACAGGGTATCTGGGGCCAATGTCCTGACTTTC. Residues: CASSSRGDRVSGANVLTF.

This clonotype was seen many times. The chain is built from TRBV10-3 and TRBJ2-1, with 7 bases aligning to TRBD2. V dropped 0 bases and J dropped 2; count of bases not matched to a gene: 7. CDR1 and CDR2 from the germline V gene are ENHRY and SYGVKD. This CDR3 is built from 17 residues. In DNA form, the CDR3 reads TGTGCCATCAGTGAGTCGACACCTAGCGGTACCTACAATGAGCAGTTCTTC. Translated, it gives CAISESTPSGTYNEQFF.

This clonotype was seen many times. The V call is TRBV19, the J call TRBJ2-1, with D possibly matching TRBD2 (6 bases). Between the trimmed V and J ends, which lost 9 bases and 7 bases, there was a span of 16 bases. The CDR3 is 13 amino acids. CDR1 is LNHDA and CDR2 is SQIVND in the germline V gene (reference sequence). The CDR3 region is CASGGASINEQFF. CDR3 sequence (DNA): TGTGCCAGCGGCGGGGCCTCTATTAATGAGCAGTTCTTC. Filled out from reference TRBV19 and TRBJ2-1, the complete variable domain reads DGGITQSPKYLFRKEGQNVTLSCEQNLNHDAMYWYRQDPGQGLRLIYYSQIVNDFQKGDIAEGYSVSREKKESFPLTVTSAQKNPTAFYLCASGGASINEQFFGPGTRLTVL.

This clonotype has more than one count but fewer than ten. The chain couples TRBV24-1 to TRBJ1-4; a weak D match, TRBD1 (5 bases). CDR3 size: 15 residues. The V gene's germline CDR1 is KGHDR and CDR2 SFDVKD. V dropped 2 bases and J dropped 5 bases, with 11 bases sitting between them. CDR3 bases: TGTGCCACCAGTGATTCGCTTTGGGGGAATGAAAAACTGTTTTTT. This translates into CATSDSLWGNEKLFF.

This clonotype showed up many times. V usage is TRBV28 and J usage is TRBJ2-7, with a tentative D call TRBD2 (6 bases). V dropped 5 bases and J dropped 1 base, with 9 bases sitting between them. Germline V gene data show CDR1 as MDHEN and CDR2 as SYDVKM. The CDR3 length is 13 residues. The CDR3 nucleotides are TGTGCCAGCAGTGTCGGGACTTCCTACGAGCAGTACGTC. Translating gives CASSVGTSYEQYV.

In this sample, this clonotype turned up many times. The chain has TRBV20-1 and TRBJ2-1; D unclear. This CDR3 has 13 amino acids. V lost 6 bases and J 5 bases, leaving 14 bases between the germline ends. The germline V gene has CDR1 DFQATT and CDR2 SNEGSKA (reference sequence). The CDR3 here is CSALFLGNNEQFF. The CDR3, as DNA: TGCAGTGCCTTGTTTCTGGGGAACAATGAGCAGTTCTTC.